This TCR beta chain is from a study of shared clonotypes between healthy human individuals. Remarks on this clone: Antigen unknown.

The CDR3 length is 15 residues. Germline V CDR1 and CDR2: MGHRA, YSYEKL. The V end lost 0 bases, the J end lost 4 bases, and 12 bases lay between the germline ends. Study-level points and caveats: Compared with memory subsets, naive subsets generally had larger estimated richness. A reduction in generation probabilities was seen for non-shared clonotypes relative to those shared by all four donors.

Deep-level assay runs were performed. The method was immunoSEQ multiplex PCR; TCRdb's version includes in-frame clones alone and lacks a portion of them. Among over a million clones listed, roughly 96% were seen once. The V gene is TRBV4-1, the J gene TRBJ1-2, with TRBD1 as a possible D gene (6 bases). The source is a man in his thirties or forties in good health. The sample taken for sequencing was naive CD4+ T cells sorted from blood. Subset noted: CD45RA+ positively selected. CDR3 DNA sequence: TGCGCCAGCAGCCAAGATTCAGGGGTTATCTATGGCTACACCTTC. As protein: CASSQDSGVIYGYTF.